The sample holds one count of the clone carrying this T cell receptor (beta chain). Its antigen remains unknown. The CDR3 has 14 residues. The germline V gene has CDR1 SQVTM and CDR2 ANQGSEA. Between the trimmed V and J ends, which lost 1 base and 2 bases, there was a span of 9 bases. Then a second PCR, running roughly 7 to 11 cycles, was carried out with a sample-barcoded 5' primer and a J-beta primer mix. One entry per CDR3 protein results from TCRdb running MiXCR on the 5' RACE reads. In the table there are approximately 800,000 distinct CDR3 sequences, around 50% of which are singletons. This sample is drawn from a study of blood T cells in healthy people across ages. Study-level findings and limits: With age, beta diversity per million T cells declined roughly linearly, significantly by 40. PBMCs went unsorted, and a conclusive naive versus antigen-experienced comparison was therefore prevented.

The sequenced sample consisted of blood. This TCR derives from an older man in good health. The chain employs TRBV29-1 and TRBJ2-1; tentative D call: TRBD2 (5 bases). CDR3 nucleotide sequence: TGCAGCGTTGAAGCAAGAGCGGCCTACAATGAGCAGTTCTTC. The encoded protein is CSVEARAAYNEQFF.